Sequencing of this T cell receptor (beta chain) was carried out in a study of T cells in women clearing cervical HPV infection. Data came from immunoSEQ multiplex PCR; TCRdb stores just in-frame clones and leaves some out. The clone table shows some 46,000 clones, with the ten largest holding approximately 40%. Concerning this clone itself: The read ends 3 residues early relative to the CDR3; the germline J gene fills the gap.

CDR3 length: 14 amino acids. Trimming cost V 5 bases and J 5 bases, with 15 bases left between them. Germline CDR1 and CDR2: SGHTA and FQGTGA. This sequence joins TRBV7-3 and TRBJ2-5; the D is unclear. This sequence originates from a woman between 18 and 70 years old with a cervical HPV16 infection that either progressed to CIN3+ or cleared (not recorded which). The source material was blood buffy coat. The sequenced part of the CDR3 DNA is TGTGCCAGCAGCATTAGTCCAGTCGGGGAGACC. Its protein is CASSISPVGET. The entire CDR3 is CASSISPVGETQYF.